This T cell receptor beta chain was obtained from a study of shared clonotypes between healthy human individuals (dated by TCRdb to the early 2020s). With regard to the full study: The cohort included a few men and a couple of women between 18 and 49 years of age. For each donor, CD4 naive and CD4 memory were each run on three plates, CD8 naive on two plates, and CD8 memory on one plate. The study deeply sequenced blood TCR repertoires of five healthy adults to estimate repertoire size and the extent of clonotype sharing between individuals. To increase sequencing depth and limit assay-specific biases, different laboratories used diverse techniques to prepare libraries and sequence TCR repertoires. Leukapheresis yielded between about 0.94 and 8.9 billion PBMCs per donor.

TCR CDR3 regions were amplified from genomic DNA by multiplex PCR using the deep immunoSEQ assay. Extracted genomic DNA from each cell subset was spread evenly across all wells of several immunoSEQ 96-well plates, with each plate serving as a replicate. For sorted subsets, around 200 ng genomic DNA, equal to 30,000 or so T cell genomes, was loaded into each replicate PCR. Purified libraries were measured with a Qubit 3.0 fluorometer, size-checked on a Bioanalyzer 2100, and measured again with the KAPA Library Quantification kit. Every immunoSEQ 96-well plate was sequenced on a dedicated single-read 150-cycle Illumina NextSeq 550 flow cell. The paper's data handling went like this. The immunoSEQ output contained only junctional sequences without quality scores, so filtering could not match that applied to full-length reads. Sequences were annotated with PyIR, a Python wrapper for IgBLAST v1.9, using IMGT germline references to assign V/J genes and CDR3. Any read was removed if the V/J assignment was weak (E-value above 1e-6), the CDR3 was missing, or the read contained stop codons, out-of-frame junctions, or ambiguous translated residues. V3J clonotypes were defined as sequences sharing an identical inferred V gene, J gene, and CDR3 amino acid sequence. The percentage overlap between two repertoires was calculated by dividing the number of shared unique clonotypes by the size of the smaller repertoire. Three approaches were used to assess repertoire richness: RTK rarefaction, the Chao1 estimator, and Recon v2.1 estimates of unobserved clonotypes. Generation probabilities for all TCRbeta clonotypes obtained by the gDNA method from four donors were computed using OLGA. The clones in this table, taken by TCRdb from immuneACCESS, are in-frame only. Not every clone is retained; where verified, under half of the shortfall comes from an unresolved V gene, and the cause of the rest is unknown. V, J and clone size reflect that table, while D and trimming were determined from the DNA. The sample has over 2 million clones on record, around 92% of them singletons. The ten largest clones capture 0.37% of the sample.

This clone is a singleton in its sample. Its recognized antigen is unknown. Base quality data are lacking; no much larger clone is found one base away. Deletion took 4 bases off V and 4 bases off J, with a span of 7 bases between the germline ends. CDR1 and CDR2 (GTSNPN, SVGIG) derive from the germline V gene (reference sequence). Inclusive of the bounding cysteine and phenylalanine, the CDR3 is 11 residues long. Of the read, only the CDR3 DNA is kept; its 33 bases are in frame from base 1. Points the paper makes about the study in general: Rarefaction of sorted-subset datasets indicated incomplete sequencing despite the large sequencing depth. Clonotypes shared by all four sorted-subset donors showed higher generation probabilities than non-shared clonotypes. Naive subsets generally had larger estimated clonotype richness than memory subsets. Based on pairwise subsampling, the degree of clonotype sharing among donors was expected to be affected by sequencing depth. Because the study included a small number of donors, the genetic and exposure-history diversity represented was limited. Sampling was restricted to blood, and TCR repertoires in tissue are likely to differ from TCR repertoires in blood. Across several donors, 4.5% to 6.5% of naive CD4, 3% to 4% of naive CD8, approximately 2.5% of memory CD4, and around 0.4% of memory CD8 clonotypes were shared.

The donors were healthy, HIV-negative adults who had no recently reported acute infections or vaccinations. Only Caucasian adults living in Nashville, Tennessee, USA were represented among the donors. CD4+ T cells were enriched by magnetic negative selection; naive cells were then positively selected on CD45RA, and the negative fraction formed the memory subset. Blood was obtained by leukapheresis, after which PBMCs were separated by Ficoll-Histopaque density gradient centrifugation and cryopreserved in liquid nitrogen vapor phase. Analytical flow cytometry was used to check the purity and quantity of every magnetically sorted T cell population. Genomic DNA was isolated from each sorted fraction and quantified by UV absorbance on a Nanodrop 2000c.

This chain joins TRBV30 to TRBJ1-2; the D gene cannot be resolved reliably. The sequencing sample was made of naive CD4+ T cells from PBMCs. The cell subset or site label, as the study defines it: CD45RA+ positively selected. The clonotype originates from a man aged 18 to 35 in good health. Some clones in this sample may be carry-over from other donors' samples. The DNA sequence is as follows: TGTGCCTGGAATTCCTTCTATGGCTACACCTTC. This encodes CAWNSFYGYTF.